The 23 T cell receptor beta chains in this list originate from one sample, sequenced in a study of beta chain features in type 1 diabetes. These receptors have no known antigen. cDNA synthesis used the whole RNA isolate, giving expressed TCRB sequences. Clones were read by immunoSEQ multiplex PCR, and TCRdb kept only the in-frame ones, dropping some. This table has 40,000 to 50,000 clones, approximately 61% appearing once. General study results and limits: People with Type 1 diabetes carried modestly yet significantly shorter TCRB CDR3s in all four CD4+ subsets.

The sample was Tregs from blood. These receptors all come from a man aged 25 to 45 with type 1 diabetes. Some clones in this sample may be carry-over from other donors' samples.

This clone turned up a few times. The CDR3 loop is CASTWTSKNTEAFF. The CDR3 DNA sequence: TGTGCCAGTACTTGGACAAGTAAGAACACTGAAGCTTTCTTT. The chain recombines TRBV19 with TRBJ1-1, with D perhaps matching TRBD1 (5 bases). V dropped 7 bases and J dropped 1 base, with 13 bases sitting between them. The CDR3 sequence is 14 residues long. Germline V lookup: CDR1 LNHDA, CDR2 SQIVND (reference sequence).

The genes are TRBV7-9 and TRBJ1-1, with D possibly TRBD1 on 5 matching bases. CDR3 size: 14 residues. Germline-derived CDR1 and CDR2 are SEHNR and FQNEAQ (reference sequence). The germline V and J ends were trimmed by 1 base and 4 bases, with 10 bases remaining between them. The CDR3 is CASSLDRGLTEAFF. The CDR3 bases are TGTGCCAGCAGCTTAGATAGGGGCCTCACTGAAGCTTTCTTT.

This clone was seen just once. This CDR3 reads CASSANPAGTVGSPLHF. Written as DNA, the CDR3 is TGTGCCAGCAGCGCCAACCCTGCGGGGACGGTGGGTTCACCCCTCCACTTT. The chain is built from TRBV9 and TRBJ1-6; a possible D gene is TRBD1 (5 bases). Trimming stripped 3 bases from V and 9 bases from J, with 22 bases between. CDR1 and CDR2 (germline): SGDLS, YYNGEE. The CDR3 sequence is 17 residues long.

V is TRBV23-1 and J is TRBJ1-1; no clear D gene. TRBV23-1 falls under the ORF class, with uncertain function. This CDR3 has 15 amino acids. Trimming stripped 2 bases from V and 0 bases from J, with 10 bases between. CDR3 in DNA: TGCGCCAGCAGTCAACCCAACACTATGAACACTGAAGCTTTCTTT. Translating it yields CASSQPNTMNTEAFF.

V and J are TRBV19 and TRBJ2-3; 9 nucleotides match TRBD1. The germline gives CDR1 LNHDA, CDR2 SQIVND (reference sequence). The CDR3 has 15 amino acids. V shed 5 bases, J shed 6 bases, and the junction held 9 bases outside the gene matches. The CDR3 loop is CASSPRDRARDTQYF. The CDR3 coding sequence is TGTGCCAGTAGTCCCCGGGACAGGGCCCGGGATACGCAGTATTTT.

V and J are TRBV6-1 and TRBJ1-6; no definite D call. Trimming took 4 bases from V and 4 from J, leaving 11 bases between them. This CDR3 is built from 15 residues. Germline CDR1 and CDR2: MNHNS and SASEGT. CDR3 coding DNA: TGTGCCAGCAGTGGAGGGTTTTTTTATAATTCACCCCTCCACTTT. It encodes CASSGGFFYNSPLHF.

The CDR3, as DNA: TGTGCCAGCAGTCGGACTACCTCGAACACCGGGGAGCTGTTTTTT. It is translated as CASSRTTSNTGELFF. The chain combines TRBV2 with TRBJ2-2, with D maybe TRBD2 (6 bases). There are 15 residues in the CDR3. Germline V CDR1 and CDR2: SNHLY, FYNNEI. Trimming removed 5 bases at V and 0 bases at J, with 10 bases between.

Worth noting for this clone: The junction does not match germline at one end; this may be a read error. The rearrangement joins TRBV7-8 to TRBJ2-1, with 8 bases aligning to TRBD1. Germline CDR1 reads SGHVS; CDR2 reads FQNEAQ. This CDR3 spans 12 amino acids. The CDR3 bases are TGTGCCAGCAGCTTAACAGGGGGAGCGCCGGTCTTC. Its translation: CASSLTGGAPVF.

V is TRBV7-3 and J is TRBJ2-3; 8 bases align to TRBD2. Germline CDR1 reads SGHTA; CDR2 reads FQGTGA. The CDR3 totals 15 residues. The V gene end was trimmed by 5 bases and the J gene end by 4 bases; junction bases not matched to a gene: 8. The CDR3 nucleotides are TGTGCCAGCAGCGCTTACGCGGGGGGACCAGATACGCAGTATTTT. Residues: CASSAYAGGPDTQYF.

The gene calls are TRBV29-1 and TRBJ1-4; tentative D call: TRBD1 (5 bases). CDR3 size: 13 residues. Trimming took 4 bases from V and 5 from J, leaving 11 bases between them. Germline V gene sequence: CDR1 SQVTM, CDR2 ANQGSEA. This chain's CDR3 is CSVAVRANEKLFF. CDR3 coding DNA: TGCAGCGTTGCCGTCAGGGCAAATGAAAAACTGTTTTTT.

The chain combines TRBV9 with TRBJ2-7; the D gene is possibly TRBD1 (5 bases). Germline V gene lookup returns CDR1 SGDLS and CDR2 YYNGEE. The CDR3 sequence is 18 residues long. Trimming took off 0 bases at V and 0 bases at J, with 19 bases between the two ends. The CDR3 loop reads CASSVVSGRDRVSYEQYF. The CDR3 nucleotides read TGTGCCAGCAGCGTAGTTTCAGGGCGAGACCGGGTCTCCTACGAGCAGTACTTC.

This rearrangement joins TRBV7-8 to TRBJ1-4; D gene ambiguous. Looked up from germline, CDR1 is SGHVS and CDR2 is FQNEAQ. Trimming took off 2 bases at V and 8 bases at J, with 12 bases between the two ends. The CDR3 has 14 amino acids. This CDR3 reads CASSLRSQREKLFF. For the CDR3, the DNA is TGTGCCAGCAGCTTACGGTCGCAACGGGAAAAACTGTTTTTT.

This clone was seen once. This chain joins TRBV10-3 and TRBJ1-2; TRBD1 aligns across 10 bases. The CDR3 runs 14 residues. From germline, CDR1 is ENHRY and CDR2 SYGVKD. With 5 bases clipped from V and 5 bases from J, the junction kept 5 bases outside the gene matches. DNA for the CDR3: TGTGCCATCAGTCCGGGACAGGGGCCTTATGGCTACACCTTC. This codes for CAISPGQGPYGYTF.

This clone was seen only a few times. CDR3 amino acids: CASSLGGTSGGYEQYF. Here the CDR3 DNA reads TGTGCCAGCAGCTTGGGCGGGACTAGCGGGGGATACGAGCAGTACTTC. The chain links TRBV7-2 to TRBJ2-7; the match to TRBD2 covers 14 bases. J lost 4 bases, V lost 3 bases, and 5 bases had no gene match. Germline CDR1 and CDR2: SGHTA and FQGNSA. The CDR3 has 16 residues.

The rearrangement uses TRBV5-4 and TRBJ2-5, with TRBD2 matching over 12 bases. This CDR3 has 15 amino acids. Trimming at V came to 1 base and at J to 4 bases, leaving 2 bases not matched to a gene. The germline V gene encodes CDR1 SGHNT and CDR2 YYREEE (reference sequence). CDR3 DNA sequence: TGTGCCAGCAGCTTGCCGACTAGCGGGGGAGAGACCCAGTACTTC. This codes for CASSLPTSGGETQYF. Based on the CDR3 plus reference TRBV5-4 and TRBJ2-5, the full variable domain is ETGVTQSPTHLIKTRGQQVTLRCSSQSGHNTVSWYQQALGQGPQFIFQYYREEENGRGNFPPRFSGLQFPNYSSELNVNALELDDSALYLCASSLPTSGGETQYFGPGTRLLVL.

This CDR3 is CASSYTVAESPLHF. The CDR3 bases are TGTGCCAGCAGTTATACAGTAGCGGAATCACCCCTCCACTTT. The chain uses TRBV6-6 and TRBJ1-6; D ambiguous. The CDR3 has 14 residues. Germline values: CDR1 MNHNY, CDR2 SVGAGI (reference sequence). V was shortened by 3 bases and J by 10 bases, with 13 bases between the two germline ends.

V usage is TRBV5-5 and J usage is TRBJ1-2, with 7 nucleotides matching TRBD1. The J segment lost 4 bases and the V segment lost 2 bases, leaving 5 bases of the junction unmatched. The CDR3 contains 14 residues. Germline values: CDR1 SGHKS, CDR2 YYEKEE (reference sequence). CDR3 loop: CASSFGTAFYGYTF. The DNA for the CDR3 is TGTGCCAGCAGCTTTGGGACAGCTTTCTATGGCTACACCTTC.

The rearrangement uses TRBV6-6 and TRBJ1-6; 10 bases line up with TRBD1. The CDR3 has 16 amino acids. The V gene end was trimmed by 6 bases and the J gene end by 7 bases; junction bases not matched to a gene: 9. Germline V CDR1 and CDR2: MNHNY, SVGAGI (reference sequence). CDR3 nucleotides: TGTGCCAGCAGAATGACAGGGGGCGCGGGCAATTCACCCCTCCACTTT. Translation: CASRMTGGAGNSPLHF.

This CDR3 reads CASRLPQGVGEQYF. DNA for the CDR3: TGTGCCAGCAGGTTACCACAGGGGGTTGGTGAGCAGTACTTC. The chain couples TRBV6-6 to TRBJ2-7; 8 nucleotides align to TRBD1. CDR3 size: 14 residues. Germline trimming cut 6 bases from V and 7 bases from J; bases unmatched to any gene: 11. Germline assignment: CDR1 MNHNY and CDR2 SVGAGI (reference sequence).

This chain joins TRBV5-1 and TRBJ2-1; the D is unclear. CDR1 and CDR2 (germline): SGHRS, YFSETQ. V lost 0 bases and J 0 bases, leaving 10 bases between the germline ends. This CDR3 spans 16 amino acids. CDR3 amino acids: CASSLGPASSYNEQFF. CDR3 nucleotides: TGCGCCAGCAGCTTGGGACCGGCTAGCTCCTACAATGAGCAGTTCTTC.

The gene calls are TRBV7-2 and TRBJ1-5; 9 positions match TRBD1. CDR3 size: 16 residues. From germline, CDR1 is SGHTA and CDR2 FQGNSA. The V segment lost 4 bases and the J segment 2 bases; nucleotides outside the gene matches: 6. CDR3 nucleotide sequence: TGTGCCAGCAGCTCCCGACAGGGGGGGCGCAATCAGCCCCAGCATTTT. It encodes CASSSRQGGRNQPQHF.

The J gene is TRBJ2-1, the V gene TRBV29-1; D might be TRBD1 (5 bases). Trimming pared 3 bases from V and 0 bases from J, leaving 18 bases between. Germline V gives CDR1 SQVTM, CDR2 ANQGSEA. There are 17 residues in the CDR3. CDR3: CSVDAFDSWSSYNEQFF. CDR3 bases: TGCAGCGTTGACGCCTTTGACAGCTGGAGCTCCTACAATGAGCAGTTCTTC.

The chain uses TRBV10-3 and TRBJ1-2; D ambiguous. The V end lost 5 bases, the J end lost 0 bases, and 7 bases lay between the germline ends. Germline V gene sequence: CDR1 ENHRY, CDR2 SYGVKD. The CDR3 totals 13 residues. CDR3 DNA: TGTGCCATCAGTATAGAAGCTAACTATGGCTACACCTTC. This sequence encodes CAISIEANYGYTF.